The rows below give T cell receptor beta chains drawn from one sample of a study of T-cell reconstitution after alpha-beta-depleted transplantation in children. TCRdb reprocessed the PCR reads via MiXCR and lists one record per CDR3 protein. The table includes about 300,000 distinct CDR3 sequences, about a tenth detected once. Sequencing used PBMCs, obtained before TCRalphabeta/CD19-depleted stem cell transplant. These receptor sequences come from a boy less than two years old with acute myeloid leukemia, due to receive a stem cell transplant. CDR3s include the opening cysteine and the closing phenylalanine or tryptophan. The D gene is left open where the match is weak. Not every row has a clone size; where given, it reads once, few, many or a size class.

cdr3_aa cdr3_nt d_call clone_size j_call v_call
CASSLAKGKTDTQYF TGTGCCAGCAGCTTAGCGAAGGGGAAGACAGATACGCAGTATTTT NA many TRBJ2-3 TRBV7-2
CASSSGSVRETQYF TGCGCCAGCAGCTCGGGGTCGGTACGGGAGACCCAGTACTTC NA many TRBJ2-5 TRBV5-1
CASSLSPGNTEAFF TGCGCCAGCAGCTTGTCGCCAGGTAACACTGAAGCTTTCTTT NA many TRBJ1-1 TRBV5-1
CASSVSVADTQYF TGTGCCAGCAGCGTCTCAGTTGCAGATACGCAGTATTTT NA many TRBJ2-3 TRBV4-2
CASSLAPGGGTYTQYF TGTGCCAGCAGCTTAGCGCCGGGGGGCGGAACATATACGCAGTATTTT NA NA TRBJ2-3 TRBV7-9
CASSDGTSGSYEQYF TGCGCCAGCAGCGACGGGACTAGCGGATCCTACGAGCAGTACTTC TRBD2 few TRBJ2-7 TRBV5-1
CAISESGSSYEQYF TGTGCCATCAGTGAGTCGGGGAGCTCCTACGAGCAGTACTTC NA many TRBJ2-7 TRBV10-3
CASSQAAWGADTQYF TGTGCCAGCAGCCAGGCAGCCTGGGGGGCAGATACGCAGTATTTT NA many TRBJ2-3 TRBV3-1
CASSSLTGEETQYF TGTGCCAGCAGTAGCCTGACAGGGGAAGAGACCCAGTACTTC TRBD1 many TRBJ2-5 TRBV6-1
CASSSTGESNSPLHF TGTGCCAGCAGCTCTACAGGGGAGAGTAATTCACCCCTCCACTTT TRBD1 many TRBJ1-6 TRBV5-6
CASSSPTRRIRNEQFF TGTGCCAGCAGTTCCCCGACTAGAAGGATTCGAAATGAGCAGTTCTTC NA NA TRBJ2-1 TRBV28
CASSHTEKLFF TGTGCCAGCAGCCATACTGAAAAACTGTTTTTT NA few TRBJ1-4 TRBV3-1
CASTRGGNEQFF TGTGCCAGCACCCGGGGCGGCAATGAGCAGTTCTTC NA many TRBJ2-1 TRBV28
CASSQDRRAYQETQYF TGTGCCAGCAGCCAAGATCGCAGGGCCTACCAAGAGACCCAGTACTTC NA many TRBJ2-5 TRBV14
CASSQEDGQGIGELFF TGTGCCAGCAGCCAAGAGGATGGACAGGGGATCGGGGAGCTGTTTTTT TRBD1 NA TRBJ2-2 TRBV4-2
CASSLEALAGGPYEQYF TGTGCCAGCAGTTTAGAAGCTCTAGCGGGAGGGCCCTACGAGCAGTACTTC TRBD2 few TRBJ2-7 TRBV12-3/TRBV12-4
CASSLDRIGLQYF TGTGCCAGCAGCTTAGATAGGATCGGGTTACAGTACTTC NA many TRBJ2-7 TRBV13
CATSRDLLSTDTQYF TGTGCCACCAGCAGAGATCTCCTAAGCACAGATACGCAGTATTTT NA NA TRBJ2-3 TRBV15
CASSLRGLGVPGELFF TGTGCCAGCAGCTTACGAGGGTTGGGGGTCCCCGGGGAGCTGTTTTTT NA NA TRBJ2-2 TRBV7-6
CASSFLGNQPQHF TGTGCCAGCAGCTTCCTAGGAAATCAGCCCCAGCATTTT NA many TRBJ1-5 TRBV28
CASSLDQGVDEQFF TGTGCCAGCAGCTTAGACCAGGGTGTCGATGAGCAGTTCTTC NA NA TRBJ2-1 TRBV11-2
CASSLGENGETQYF TGCGCCAGCAGCTTGGGAGAAAATGGGGAGACCCAGTACTTC NA many TRBJ2-5 TRBV5-1
CASSLGEDYGYTF TGTGCCAGCAGCCTAGGGGAGGACTATGGCTACACCTTC NA few TRBJ1-2 TRBV11-1
CASSLAQNRGGNEQFF TGCGCCAGCAGCTTGGCCCAAAACAGGGGGGGCAATGAGCAGTTCTTC NA many TRBJ2-1 TRBV5-1
CASSLGVRAGELFF TGCGCCAGCAGCTTGGGAGTAAGGGCCGGGGAGCTGTTTTTT NA NA TRBJ2-2 TRBV5-1
CASSYLRRPYQETQYF TGTGCCAGCAGCTACTTGCGGAGGCCGTACCAAGAGACCCAGTACTTC NA medium-sized TRBJ2-5 TRBV7-8
CATSDWGQGVYNEQFF TGTGCCACCAGTGATTGGGGACAGGGTGTCTACAATGAGCAGTTCTTC TRBD1 many TRBJ2-1 TRBV24-1
CASSRDSDNSPLHF TGTGCCAGCAGCCGGGACAGCGATAATTCACCCCTCCACTTT TRBD1 many TRBJ1-6 TRBV12-3/TRBV12-4
CASSLPGLAGYQETQYF TGTGCCAGCAGTTTACCCGGACTAGCGGGTTACCAAGAGACCCAGTACTTC TRBD2 NA TRBJ2-5 TRBV28
CASSLRDKAGELFF TGTGCCAGCAGCTTGAGGGATAAGGCCGGGGAGCTGTTTTTT NA many TRBJ2-2 TRBV7-2
CASKGGLGDTQYF TGCGCCAGCAAGGGGGGCCTCGGAGATACGCAGTATTTT NA many TRBJ2-3 TRBV5-1
CASSSGQRYYEQYF TGTGCCAGCAGCTCGGGACAGCGGTACTACGAGCAGTACTTC TRBD1 many TRBJ2-7 TRBV5-4